The text below deals with one T cell receptor (beta chain). This specimen comes from a study of T cell changes during pregnancy in multiple sclerosis. TCRdb's copy holds only in-frame clones and misses some; the assay was immunoSEQ multiplex PCR. The sample yields roughly 49,000 clones, approximately 95% seen once. The sequence was collected from a female donor with multiple sclerosis, enrolled in a pregnancy study. Material: CD8+ T cells from peripheral blood mononuclear cells, obtained in the first trimester of pregnancy.

CDR3 sequence reads: CASTIGGTDTQYF. The CDR3, as DNA: TGTGCCAGTACCATAGGGGGCACAGATACGCAGTATTTT. The gene calls are TRBV19 and TRBJ2-3; possibly TRBD1 for D (5 bases). Trimming removed 7 bases at V and 1 base at J, with 9 bases between. CDR3 length equals 13 residues. CDR1 is LNHDA and CDR2 is SQIVND in the germline V gene (reference sequence). Combining the CDR3 with reference TRBV19 and TRBJ2-3 gives the whole variable domain DGGITQSPKYLFRKEGQNVTLSCEQNLNHDAMYWYRQDPGQGLRLIYYSQIVNDFQKGDIAEGYSVSREKKESFPLTVTSAQKNPTAFYLCASTIGGTDTQYFGPGTRLTVL.